This is a list of T cell receptor beta chains from one sample in a study of blood T cells in healthy people across ages. TCRdb redid the calling of the 5' RACE reads with MiXCR, one entry per CDR3 protein. The table lists about 1.4 million distinct CDR3 sequences, approximately 59% of them singletons. Source material: blood. The source is a man aged 18-30 years in good health. Both conserved end residues are part of each CDR3. Fields, in order: CDR3 length, J gene, V gene, D gene, clone size, CDR3 DNA, CDR3 protein. D genes are given only for firm matches. Rows give clone size only sometimes, using once, few, many, or a class for an expanded clone.

CDR3 length: 10; J gene: TRBJ2-1; V gene: TRBV12-3/TRBV12-4; D gene: -; clone size: -; CDR3 DNA: TGTGCCAGCATGGATAATGAGCAGTTCTTC; CDR3 protein: CASMDNEQFF
CDR3 length: 13; J gene: TRBJ2-7; V gene: TRBV15; D gene: -; clone size: few; CDR3 DNA: TGTGCCACCAGCAAGAGCTCAGGGCACGAGCAGTACTTC; CDR3 protein: CATSKSSGHEQYF
CDR3 length: 15; J gene: TRBJ1-1; V gene: TRBV6-2/TRBV6-3; D gene: TRBD1; clone size: -; CDR3 DNA: TGTGCCAGCAGCCCCCGACAGGGGGTCGGGACTGAAGCTTTCTTT; CDR3 protein: CASSPRQGVGTEAFF
CDR3 length: 15; J gene: TRBJ1-4; V gene: TRBV20-1; D gene: -; clone size: -; CDR3 DNA: TGCAGTGCTAGAGCTCAAAGGGGTGGTTTCGAAAAACTGTTTTTT; CDR3 protein: CSARAQRGGFEKLFF
CDR3 length: 14; J gene: TRBJ2-6; V gene: TRBV6-1; D gene: TRBD2; clone size: once; CDR3 DNA: TGTGCCGGCGGGGGTCGCCCTGGGGCCAACGTCCTGACTTTC; CDR3 protein: CAGGGRPGANVLTF
CDR3 length: 16; J gene: TRBJ2-7; V gene: TRBV27; D gene: TRBD2; clone size: -; CDR3 DNA: TGTGCCAGCCGCTCCTGGAGGACTAGCGTTACCTACGAGCAGTACTTC; CDR3 protein: CASRSWRTSVTYEQYF
CDR3 length: 14; J gene: TRBJ2-2; V gene: TRBV10-2; D gene: -; clone size: few; CDR3 DNA: TGCGCCAGCAGTGACAGAGCGAACACCGGGGAGCTGTTTTTT; CDR3 protein: CASSDRANTGELFF
CDR3 length: 14; J gene: TRBJ2-1; V gene: TRBV29-1; D gene: TRBD2; clone size: -; CDR3 DNA: TGCAGCGGGGGACTAGCGGGGAGTTACAATGAGCAGTTCTTC; CDR3 protein: CSGGLAGSYNEQFF
CDR3 length: 14; J gene: TRBJ1-5; V gene: TRBV29-1; D gene: TRBD1; clone size: -; CDR3 DNA: TGCAGCGTTGAAGCAGGGGGAAAAGATCAGCCCCAGCATTTT; CDR3 protein: CSVEAGGKDQPQHF
CDR3 length: 14; J gene: TRBJ2-1; V gene: TRBV5-1; D gene: -; clone size: few; CDR3 DNA: TGCGCCAGCAGCGGAGGACTTTCTTACAATGAGCAGTTCTTC; CDR3 protein: CASSGGLSYNEQFF
CDR3 length: 15; J gene: TRBJ2-7; V gene: TRBV11-2; D gene: -; clone size: -; CDR3 DNA: TGTGCCAGCAGCTTACGGGCGAGGGGATCCTACGAGCAGTACTTC; CDR3 protein: CASSLRARGSYEQYF
CDR3 length: 11; J gene: TRBJ1-2; V gene: TRBV7-9; D gene: -; clone size: many; CDR3 DNA: TGTGCCAGCAGTCTCTACTATGGCTACACCTTC; CDR3 protein: CASSLYYGYTF
CDR3 length: 13; J gene: TRBJ2-7; V gene: TRBV20-1; D gene: -; clone size: -; CDR3 DNA: TGCAGTGCTGGTACAGGGCAACCCTACGAGCAGTACTTC; CDR3 protein: CSAGTGQPYEQYF
CDR3 length: 16; J gene: TRBJ2-3; V gene: TRBV20-1; D gene: -; clone size: -; CDR3 DNA: TGCAGTGCTAGAGATCATGGGGCTGGTAGCCCAGATACGCAGTATTTT; CDR3 protein: CSARDHGAGSPDTQYF
CDR3 length: 18; J gene: TRBJ1-2; V gene: TRBV12-3/TRBV12-4; D gene: -; clone size: -; CDR3 DNA: TGTGCCAGCAGTTCTCACCGGCCAGGGGCTACCGCCCGGTGGGGCTACACCTTC; CDR3 protein: CASSSHRPGATARWGYTF
CDR3 length: 17; J gene: TRBJ2-1; V gene: TRBV20-1; D gene: -; clone size: -; CDR3 DNA: TGCAGTGCTAGAGATCCGGATGGCGCAGCCACGTACAATGAGCAGTTCTTC; CDR3 protein: CSARDPDGAATYNEQFF
CDR3 length: 14; J gene: TRBJ2-3; V gene: TRBV20-1; D gene: -; clone size: -; CDR3 DNA: TGCAGTGCTAGAGATTGGGACGTCGAAGATACGCAGTATTTT; CDR3 protein: CSARDWDVEDTQYF
CDR3 length: 12; J gene: TRBJ2-1; V gene: TRBV7-2; D gene: -; clone size: few; CDR3 DNA: TGTGCCAGCAGCGCCAGGGGGGATGAGCAGTTCTTC; CDR3 protein: CASSARGDEQFF
CDR3 length: 19; J gene: TRBJ2-1; V gene: TRBV9; D gene: TRBD2; clone size: -; CDR3 DNA: TGTGCCAGCAGCGTAGGAGGAGGGACTAGCGGGTTCTCCTACAATGAGCAGTTCTTC; CDR3 protein: CASSVGGGTSGFSYNEQFF
CDR3 length: 14; J gene: TRBJ2-3; V gene: TRBV9; D gene: -; clone size: -; CDR3 DNA: TGTGCCAGCAGCGTATTAAGGGACACAGATACGCAGTATTTT; CDR3 protein: CASSVLRDTDTQYF
CDR3 length: 15; J gene: TRBJ2-1; V gene: TRBV5-6; D gene: -; clone size: -; CDR3 DNA: TGTGCCAGCAGCCATGTAGGGAGTGTCTACACTGAGCAGTTCTTC; CDR3 protein: CASSHVGSVYTEQFF
CDR3 length: 12; J gene: TRBJ1-2; V gene: TRBV7-9; D gene: TRBD1; clone size: few; CDR3 DNA: TGTGCCAGCGGTTGGACAGGGGACGGCTACACCTTC; CDR3 protein: CASGWTGDGYTF
CDR3 length: 15; J gene: TRBJ2-3; V gene: TRBV5-1; D gene: -; clone size: many; CDR3 DNA: TGCGCCAGCAAACGGGACTCACTCCGCACAGATACGCAGTATTTT; CDR3 protein: CASKRDSLRTDTQYF
CDR3 length: 15; J gene: TRBJ2-3; V gene: TRBV11-2; D gene: TRBD2; clone size: -; CDR3 DNA: TGTGCCAGCAGCTTGATTCTAGCGGAGACAGATACGCAGTATTTT; CDR3 protein: CASSLILAETDTQYF
CDR3 length: 16; J gene: TRBJ2-7; V gene: TRBV6-2/TRBV6-3; D gene: -; clone size: -; CDR3 DNA: TGTGCCAGCAGTTACGGAGTAGACGCAAGCTCCTACGAGCAGTACTTC; CDR3 protein: CASSYGVDASSYEQYF
CDR3 length: 15; J gene: TRBJ2-7; V gene: TRBV4-2; D gene: TRBD1; clone size: few; CDR3 DNA: TGTGCCAGCAGCCAATGGACAGGGGACCACTACGAGCAGTACTTC; CDR3 protein: CASSQWTGDHYEQYF
CDR3 length: 14; J gene: TRBJ2-7; V gene: TRBV20-1; D gene: TRBD1; clone size: -; CDR3 DNA: TGCAGTGCTCCCTTCCGGGGACAGACCTACGAGCAGTACTTC; CDR3 protein: CSAPFRGQTYEQYF
CDR3 length: 14; J gene: TRBJ2-5; V gene: TRBV24-1; D gene: TRBD1; clone size: few; CDR3 DNA: TGTGCCACCAGTGATTTGACAGGGGAAGAGACCCAGTACTTC; CDR3 protein: CATSDLTGEETQYF
CDR3 length: 16; J gene: TRBJ2-7; V gene: TRBV4-2; D gene: -; clone size: few; CDR3 DNA: TGTGCCAGCAGCCAGAGGGTCAGGACGGGATTCTACGAGCAGTACTTC; CDR3 protein: CASSQRVRTGFYEQYF
CDR3 length: 13; J gene: TRBJ2-1; V gene: TRBV28; D gene: -; clone size: -; CDR3 DNA: TGTGCCAGGATGAGGGTAAGGCCAAATGAGCAGTTCTTC; CDR3 protein: CARMRVRPNEQFF
CDR3 length: 16; J gene: TRBJ1-5; V gene: TRBV6-6; D gene: TRBD1; clone size: few; CDR3 DNA: TGTGCCAGCAGACGACAGGGGGCTATCAGCAATCAGCCCCAGCATTTT; CDR3 protein: CASRRQGAISNQPQHF
CDR3 length: 14; J gene: TRBJ1-2; V gene: TRBV7-2; D gene: -; clone size: many; CDR3 DNA: TGTGCCAGCAGCTTAGGGGTGGAGGGCTATGGCTACACCTTC; CDR3 protein: CASSLGVEGYGYTF
CDR3 length: 10; J gene: TRBJ2-1; V gene: TRBV11-2; D gene: -; clone size: -; CDR3 DNA: TGTGCCAGCAGCCCCGGTGAGCAGTTCTTC; CDR3 protein: CASSPGEQFF
CDR3 length: 19; J gene: TRBJ2-2; V gene: TRBV4-2; D gene: TRBD2; clone size: -; CDR3 DNA: TGTGCCAGCAGCCAAGTGGGCCGGGGGGGCGGTTCGAACACCGGGGAGCTGTTTTTT; CDR3 protein: CASSQVGRGGGSNTGELFF
CDR3 length: 15; J gene: TRBJ2-1; V gene: TRBV18; D gene: -; clone size: -; CDR3 DNA: TGTGCCAGCTCACAATGGGGATTTGACTGGGATGAGCAGTTCTTC; CDR3 protein: CASSQWGFDWDEQFF
CDR3 length: 12; J gene: TRBJ2-5; V gene: TRBV4-2; D gene: -; clone size: few; CDR3 DNA: TGTGCCAGCAGCCACCCCACGACCGCTCAGTACTTC; CDR3 protein: CASSHPTTAQYF
CDR3 length: 16; J gene: TRBJ1-1; V gene: TRBV6-5; D gene: TRBD1; clone size: -; CDR3 DNA: TGTGCCAGCATTGGACAGGAGGGAGGTCCCAACACTGAAGCTTTCTTT; CDR3 protein: CASIGQEGGPNTEAFF
CDR3 length: 16; J gene: TRBJ2-4; V gene: TRBV12-3/TRBV12-4; D gene: -; clone size: -; CDR3 DNA: TGTGCCAGCAGTTCGCGACAGATTTTAGCCAAAAACATTCAGTACTTC; CDR3 protein: CASSSRQILAKNIQYF
CDR3 length: 15; J gene: TRBJ1-4; V gene: TRBV6-5; D gene: -; clone size: -; CDR3 DNA: TGTGCCAGCAGTTACTCGAACAGTGAGGCTGAAAAACTGTTTTTT; CDR3 protein: CASSYSNSEAEKLFF
CDR3 length: 15; J gene: TRBJ2-7; V gene: TRBV4-2; D gene: -; clone size: -; CDR3 DNA: TGTGCCAGCAGCCAAGAAGTTCATAGCTCCTACGAGCAGTACTTC; CDR3 protein: CASSQEVHSSYEQYF
CDR3 length: 15; J gene: TRBJ1-3; V gene: TRBV27; D gene: -; clone size: -; CDR3 DNA: TGTGCCAGCAGTTCGTCGACGGGCTCTGGAAACACCATATATTTT; CDR3 protein: CASSSSTGSGNTIYF
CDR3 length: 15; J gene: TRBJ1-5; V gene: TRBV7-6; D gene: -; clone size: -; CDR3 DNA: TGTGCCAGCAGCTTAATTGGGGGGCCCAATCAGCCCCAGCATTTT; CDR3 protein: CASSLIGGPNQPQHF
CDR3 length: 14; J gene: TRBJ2-7; V gene: TRBV7-9; D gene: -; clone size: few; CDR3 DNA: TGTGCCAGCAGCGCCCCCGGGAAGACCTACGAGCAGTACTTC; CDR3 protein: CASSAPGKTYEQYF
CDR3 length: 15; J gene: TRBJ2-4; V gene: TRBV9; D gene: -; clone size: -; CDR3 DNA: TGTGCCAGCAGCGTAGGGGGCGAGTTCGGAAACATTCAGTACTTC; CDR3 protein: CASSVGGEFGNIQYF
CDR3 length: 14; J gene: TRBJ2-6; V gene: TRBV6-5; D gene: -; clone size: -; CDR3 DNA: TGTGCCAGCGGTAAGGTCTCTGGGGCCAACGTCCTGACTTTC; CDR3 protein: CASGKVSGANVLTF
CDR3 length: 15; J gene: TRBJ1-1; V gene: TRBV9; D gene: -; clone size: -; CDR3 DNA: TGTGCCAGCAGTACCTTGACAGCTATGAACACTGAAGCTTTCTTT; CDR3 protein: CASSTLTAMNTEAFF
CDR3 length: 13; J gene: TRBJ1-1; V gene: TRBV29-1; D gene: -; clone size: -; CDR3 DNA: TGCAGCGTTGTTGGGGGCGGGGTCACTGAAGCTTTCTTT; CDR3 protein: CSVVGGGVTEAFF
CDR3 length: 17; J gene: TRBJ2-3; V gene: TRBV27; D gene: TRBD2; clone size: once; CDR3 DNA: TGTGCCAGCAGTTTGGTAGCGGGGTTGAGCTCAGATGATACGCAGTATTTT; CDR3 protein: CASSLVAGLSSDDTQYF
CDR3 length: 15; J gene: TRBJ2-7; V gene: TRBV20-1; D gene: TRBD1; clone size: -; CDR3 DNA: TGCAGTGCTATCCCAGGACAGGGCCACTCCTACGAGCAGTACTTC; CDR3 protein: CSAIPGQGHSYEQYF
CDR3 length: 13; J gene: TRBJ2-7; V gene: TRBV20-1; D gene: TRBD1; clone size: -; CDR3 DNA: TGCAGTGCTGGGGACAGGGCCCCCTACGAGCAGTACTTC; CDR3 protein: CSAGDRAPYEQYF
CDR3 length: 14; J gene: TRBJ2-7; V gene: TRBV9; D gene: TRBD2; clone size: many; CDR3 DNA: TGTGCCAGCAGCGCTAGCGGGGGGGCTTACGAGCAGTACTTC; CDR3 protein: CASSASGGAYEQYF
CDR3 length: 16; J gene: TRBJ2-3; V gene: TRBV27; D gene: -; clone size: few; CDR3 DNA: TGTGCCACCCTTCGTTACGGGCAAGACCTCACAGATACGCAGTATTTT; CDR3 protein: CATLRYGQDLTDTQYF
CDR3 length: 14; J gene: TRBJ1-1; V gene: TRBV2; D gene: -; clone size: -; CDR3 DNA: TGTGCCAGCAGCCTACCCCCGGACATCACTGAAGCTTTCTTT; CDR3 protein: CASSLPPDITEAFF
CDR3 length: 16; J gene: TRBJ2-1; V gene: TRBV7-2; D gene: -; clone size: few; CDR3 DNA: TGTGCCAGCAGCCCTACTCTCGGGAGCTCCTACAATGAGCAGTTCTTC; CDR3 protein: CASSPTLGSSYNEQFF